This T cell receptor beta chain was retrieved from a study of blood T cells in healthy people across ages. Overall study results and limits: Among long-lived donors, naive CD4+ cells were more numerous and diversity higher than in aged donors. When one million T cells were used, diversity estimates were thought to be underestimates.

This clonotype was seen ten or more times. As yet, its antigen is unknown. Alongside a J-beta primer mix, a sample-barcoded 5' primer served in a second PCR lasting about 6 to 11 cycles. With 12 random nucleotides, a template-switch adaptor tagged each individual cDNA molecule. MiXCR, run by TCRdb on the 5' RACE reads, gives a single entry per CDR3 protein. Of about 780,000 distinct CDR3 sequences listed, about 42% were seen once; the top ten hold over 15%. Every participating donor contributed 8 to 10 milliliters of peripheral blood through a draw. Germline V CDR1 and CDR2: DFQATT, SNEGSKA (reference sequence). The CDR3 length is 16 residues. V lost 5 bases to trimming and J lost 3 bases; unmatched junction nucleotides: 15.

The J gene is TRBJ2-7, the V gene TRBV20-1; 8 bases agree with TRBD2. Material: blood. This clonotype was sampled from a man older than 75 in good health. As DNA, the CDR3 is TGCAGTGCTGACCTTGGGGCGCGGACTAGCAGCTACGAGCAGTACTTC. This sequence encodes CSADLGARTSSYEQYF.